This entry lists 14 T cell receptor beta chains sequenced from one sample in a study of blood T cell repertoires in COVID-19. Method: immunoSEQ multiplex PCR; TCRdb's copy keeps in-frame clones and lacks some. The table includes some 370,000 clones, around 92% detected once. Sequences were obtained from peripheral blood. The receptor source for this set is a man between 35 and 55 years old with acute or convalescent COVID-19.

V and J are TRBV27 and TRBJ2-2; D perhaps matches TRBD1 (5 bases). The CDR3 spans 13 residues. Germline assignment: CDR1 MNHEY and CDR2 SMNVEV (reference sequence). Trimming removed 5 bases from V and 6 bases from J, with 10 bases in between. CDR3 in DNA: TGTGCCAGCAGTAACAGGCCCGCCGGGGAGCTGTTTTTT. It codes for CASSNRPAGELFF.

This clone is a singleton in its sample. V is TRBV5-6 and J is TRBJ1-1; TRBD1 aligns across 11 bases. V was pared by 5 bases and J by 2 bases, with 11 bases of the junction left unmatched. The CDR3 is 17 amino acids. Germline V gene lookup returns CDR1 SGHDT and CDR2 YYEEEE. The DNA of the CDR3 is TGTGCCAGCAGTCGACGGGGACAGGGGGTTATTAACACTGAAGCTTTCTTT. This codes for CASSRRGQGVINTEAFF.

CDR3 DNA: TGTGCCAGTAGTATAGCAGCGGGTCCCGGGGATTCACCCCTCCACTTT. Amino acid sequence: CASSIAAGPGDSPLHF. The gene calls are TRBV19 and TRBJ1-6; D unresolved. CDR3 size: 16 residues. V was trimmed by 1 base and J by 8 bases, leaving 15 bases between them. Germline CDR1 reads LNHDA; CDR2 reads SQIVND (reference sequence). Complete variable domain (other parts from reference TRBV19 and TRBJ1-6): DGGITQSPKYLFRKEGQNVTLSCEQNLNHDAMYWYRQDPGQGLRLIYYSQIVNDFQKGDIAEGYSVSREKKESFPLTVTSAQKNPTAFYLCASSIAAGPGDSPLHFGNGTRLTVT.

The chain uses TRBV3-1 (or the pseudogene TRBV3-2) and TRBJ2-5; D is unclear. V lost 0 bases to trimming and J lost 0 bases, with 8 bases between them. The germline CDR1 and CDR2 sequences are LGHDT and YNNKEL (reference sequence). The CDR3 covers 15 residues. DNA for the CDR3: TGTGCCAGCAGCCAAGATGCAGCGTACCAAGAGACCCAGTACTTC. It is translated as CASSQDAAYQETQYF.

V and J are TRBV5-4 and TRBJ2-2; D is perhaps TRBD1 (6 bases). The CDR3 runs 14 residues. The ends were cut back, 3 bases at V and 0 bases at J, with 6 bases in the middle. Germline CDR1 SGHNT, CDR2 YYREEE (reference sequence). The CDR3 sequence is CASSWTANTGELFF. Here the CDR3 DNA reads TGTGCCAGCAGCTGGACAGCGAACACCGGGGAGCTGTTTTTT. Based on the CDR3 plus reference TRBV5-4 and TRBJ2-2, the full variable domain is ETGVTQSPTHLIKTRGQQVTLRCSSQSGHNTVSWYQQALGQGPQFIFQYYREEENGRGNFPPRFSGLQFPNYSSELNVNALELDDSALYLCASSWTANTGELFFGEGSRLTVL.

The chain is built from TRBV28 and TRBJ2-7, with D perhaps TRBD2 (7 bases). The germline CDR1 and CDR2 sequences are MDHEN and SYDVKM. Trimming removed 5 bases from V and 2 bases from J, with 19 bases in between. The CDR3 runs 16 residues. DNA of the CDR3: TGTGCCAGCAGTCCCCCTGGGGGCGGGAGCCCCTACGAGCAGTACTTC. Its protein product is CASSPPGGGSPYEQYF.

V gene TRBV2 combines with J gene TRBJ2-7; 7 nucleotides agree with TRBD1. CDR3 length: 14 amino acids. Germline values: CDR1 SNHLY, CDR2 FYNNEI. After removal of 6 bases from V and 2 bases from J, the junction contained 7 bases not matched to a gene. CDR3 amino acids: CASRGRDSTYEQYF. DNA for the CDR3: TGTGCCAGCAGGGGCCGGGACAGCACCTACGAGCAGTACTTC.

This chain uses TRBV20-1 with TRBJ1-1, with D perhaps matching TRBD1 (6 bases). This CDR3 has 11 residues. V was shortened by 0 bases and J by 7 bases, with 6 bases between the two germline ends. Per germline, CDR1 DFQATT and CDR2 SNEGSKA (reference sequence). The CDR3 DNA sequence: TGCAGTGCTAGAGAAGGGGGTGAAGCTTTCTTT. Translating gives CSAREGGEAFF.

CDR3: CAIKNDSPYQPQHF. CDR3 coding DNA: TGTGCCATCAAAAACGACAGCCCCTATCAGCCCCAGCATTTT. This chain uses TRBV10-3 with TRBJ1-5, with TRBD1 as a possible D gene (5 bases). The length of the CDR3 is 14 residues. V was shortened by 7 bases and J by 5 bases, with 15 bases between the two germline ends. Germline V gene lookup returns CDR1 ENHRY and CDR2 SYGVKD.

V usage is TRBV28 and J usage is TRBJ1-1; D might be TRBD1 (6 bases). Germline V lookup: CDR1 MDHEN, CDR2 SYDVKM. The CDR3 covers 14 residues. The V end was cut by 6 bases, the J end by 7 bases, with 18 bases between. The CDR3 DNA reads TGTGCCAGCAGCAGGGGCAGGGGCGTGGGTGAAGCTTTCTTT. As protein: CASSRGRGVGEAFF. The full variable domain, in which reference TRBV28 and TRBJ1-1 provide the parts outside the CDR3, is DVKVTQSSRYLVKRTGEKVFLECVQDMDHENMFWYRQDPGLGLRLIYFSYDVKMKEKGDIPEGYSVSREKKERFSLILESASTNQTSMYLCASSRGRGVGEAFFGQGTRLTVV.

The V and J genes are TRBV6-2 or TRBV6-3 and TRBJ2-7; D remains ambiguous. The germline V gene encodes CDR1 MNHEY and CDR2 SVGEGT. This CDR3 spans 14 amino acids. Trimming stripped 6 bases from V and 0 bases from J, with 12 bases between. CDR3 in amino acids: CASSRHLSSYEQYF. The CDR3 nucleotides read TGTGCCAGCAGCCGACACCTTAGCTCCTACGAGCAGTACTTC.

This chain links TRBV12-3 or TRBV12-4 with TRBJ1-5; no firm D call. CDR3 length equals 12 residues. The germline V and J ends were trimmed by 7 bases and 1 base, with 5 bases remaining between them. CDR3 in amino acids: CASTQSNQPQHF. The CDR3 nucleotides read TGTGCCAGCACCCAGAGCAATCAGCCCCAGCATTTT.

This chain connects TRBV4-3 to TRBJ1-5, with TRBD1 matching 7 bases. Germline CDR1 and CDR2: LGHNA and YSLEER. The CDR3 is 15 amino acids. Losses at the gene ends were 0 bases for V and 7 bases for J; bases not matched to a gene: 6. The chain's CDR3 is CASSQDQTGVQPQHF. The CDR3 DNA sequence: TGCGCCAGCAGCCAAGATCAAACAGGGGTACAGCCCCAGCATTTT.

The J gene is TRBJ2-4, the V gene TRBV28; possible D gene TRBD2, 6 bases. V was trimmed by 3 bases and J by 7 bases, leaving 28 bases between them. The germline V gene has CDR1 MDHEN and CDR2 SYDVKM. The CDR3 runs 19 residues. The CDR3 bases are TGTGCCAGCAGTTTGGCTATCGGTTGGAGGGAGGATCTCTTGAACATTCAGTACTTC. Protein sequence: CASSLAIGWREDLLNIQYF.